These 11 T cell receptor beta chains originate from one sample sequenced in a study of blood T cell repertoires in COVID-19. Libraries were prepared by immunoSEQ multiplex PCR; TCRdb keeps only in-frame clonotypes and omits some of them. The data show roughly 300,000 clones, roughly nine tenths seen once. Material for sequencing was PBMCs or T cells enriched from blood (not recorded which). Receptor source: a woman in her thirties who had recovered from COVID-19.

This clone was counted once. The chain links TRBV10-3 to TRBJ1-1; possible D gene TRBD1, 5 bases. The CDR3 length is 14 residues. The ends were cut back, 6 bases at V and 0 bases at J, with 11 bases in the middle. Germline V gene data show CDR1 as ENHRY and CDR2 as SYGVKD. DNA for the CDR3: TGTGCCATCAGGCCCGGGGGGATGAACACTGAAGCTTTCTTT. This sequence encodes CAIRPGGMNTEAFF.

The rearrangement links TRBV25-1 to TRBJ2-3; 10 positions agree with TRBD2. V trimming: 4 bases; J trimming: 3 bases; junction bases outside the gene matches: 4. This CDR3 is 15 amino acids long. CDR1 MGHDK and CDR2 SYGVNS come from the germline V gene. CDR3 DNA: TGTGCCAGCAGTGTACTAGCGGGAACAACAGATACGCAGTATTTT. This gives the protein CASSVLAGTTDTQYF.

J is TRBJ2-2 and V is TRBV27; maybe TRBD2 (6 bases). Trimming pared 4 bases from V and 1 base from J, leaving 19 bases between. Germline V lookup: CDR1 MNHEY, CDR2 SMNVEV (reference sequence). The CDR3 spans 18 residues. CDR3 coding DNA: TGTGCCAGCAGTTCCCACTGGACTATCCCGTTGAACACCGGGGAGCTGTTTTTT. Protein product: CASSSHWTIPLNTGELFF.

This chain connects TRBV7-6 to TRBJ2-6; possibly TRBD2 for D (5 bases). The CDR3 is 15 residues long. Germline V gives CDR1 SGHVS, CDR2 FNYEAQ. Trimming cost V 5 bases and J 2 bases, with 10 bases left between them. The CDR3 nucleotides read TGTGCCAGCAGCCACAATAGCGCTGGGGCCAACGTCCTGACTTTC. Protein product: CASSHNSAGANVLTF.

V is TRBV23-1 and J is TRBJ2-3, with 9 bases identical to TRBD1. TRBV23-1 is labeled an ORF, and its function is uncertain. Germline trimming cut 4 bases from V and 0 bases from J; bases unmatched to any gene: 17. The CDR3 covers 20 residues. The CDR3, as DNA: TGCGCCAGCAGTCTCTCACCGGGACAGGGTTTGTGTCTGAGCACAGATACGCAGTATTTT. It encodes CASSLSPGQGLCLSTDTQYF.

This chain uses TRBV6-5 with TRBJ1-4, with D possibly matching TRBD1 (6 bases). Per germline, CDR1 MNHEY and CDR2 SVGAGI. The CDR3 is 15 residues long. Between the trimmed V and J ends, which lost 6 bases and 0 bases, there was a span of 11 bases. Here the CDR3 DNA reads TGTGCCAGCAGAAGACAGGCTGCAACTAATGAAAAACTGTTTTTT. Residues: CASRRQAATNEKLFF.

The chain couples TRBV5-5 to TRBJ1-2, with 10 bases fitting TRBD1. The germline gives CDR1 SGHKS, CDR2 YYEKEE (reference sequence). V shed 4 bases, J shed 6 bases, and the junction held 9 bases outside the gene matches. The CDR3 is 15 residues long. Here the CDR3 reads CASSLPGQGIHGYTF. CDR3 coding DNA: TGTGCCAGCAGCCTGCCGGGACAGGGGATTCATGGCTACACCTTC.

This clone was seen a handful of times. V and J are TRBV2 and TRBJ2-2, with a possible D match to TRBD2 (6 bases). The germline V and J ends were trimmed by 5 bases and 3 bases, with 10 bases remaining between them. Germline CDR1 SNHLY, CDR2 FYNNEI. The length of the CDR3 is 14 residues. The CDR3 DNA is TGTGCCAGCAGTCGGGACTCCGACACCGGGGAGCTGTTTTTT. Protein product: CASSRDSDTGELFF.

The CDR3 nucleotides read TGCAGCGTTGATGTCTCCCGCTCCTACAATGAGCAGTTCTTC. It translates to CSVDVSRSYNEQFF. J is TRBJ2-1 and V is TRBV29-1, with D unresolved. The germline V and J ends were trimmed by 3 bases and 0 bases, with 9 bases remaining between them. This CDR3 region has 14 residues. Germline CDR1 is SQVTM and CDR2 is ANQGSEA.

The V call is TRBV4-3, the J call TRBJ2-3; 7 nucleotides align to TRBD2. The germline V gene encodes CDR1 LGHNA and CDR2 YSLEER. The CDR3 has 15 amino acids. The junction had 6 bases not matched to a gene; V was cut back by 1 base and J by 5 bases. The CDR3 region is CASSQAAGAVDTQYF. In DNA, the CDR3 is TGCGCCAGCAGCCAAGCCGCGGGAGCGGTAGATACGCAGTATTTT.

This clone was detected a few times. The chain joins TRBV4-1 to TRBJ1-4, with TRBD1 matching over 7 bases. CDR1 is MGHRA and CDR2 is YSYEKL in the germline V gene. With V trimmed by 5 bases and J by 6 bases, 6 bases remained unmatched. There are 14 residues in the CDR3. The CDR3 spells CASSDDRADEKLFF. The DNA for the CDR3 is TGCGCCAGCAGCGATGACAGGGCGGATGAAAAACTGTTTTTT.